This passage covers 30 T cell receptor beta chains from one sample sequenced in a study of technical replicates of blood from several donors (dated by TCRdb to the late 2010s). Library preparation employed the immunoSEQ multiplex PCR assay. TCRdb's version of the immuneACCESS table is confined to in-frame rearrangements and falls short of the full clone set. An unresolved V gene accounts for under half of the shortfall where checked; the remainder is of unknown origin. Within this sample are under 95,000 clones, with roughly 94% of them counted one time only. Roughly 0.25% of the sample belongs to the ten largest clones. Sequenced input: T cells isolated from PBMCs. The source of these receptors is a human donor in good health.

The CDR3 protein is CASSPSGARGAQHF. CDR3 coding DNA: TGTGCCAGCAGCCCGTCTGGGGCTCGGGGGGCCCAGCATTTT. The rearrangement uses TRBV7-9 and TRBJ1-5, with D possibly TRBD1 on 5 matching bases. V lost 5 bases and J 11 bases, leaving 19 bases between the germline ends. There are 14 residues in the CDR3. Germline V lookup: CDR1 SEHNR, CDR2 FQNEAQ (reference sequence). The variable domain in full, completed from reference TRBV7-9 and TRBJ1-5, reads DTGVSQNPRHKITKRGQNVTFRCDPISEHNRLYWYRQTLGQGPEFLTYFQNEAQLEKSRLLSDRFSAERPKGSFSTLEIQRTEQGDSAMYLCASSPSGARGAQHFGDGTRLSIL.

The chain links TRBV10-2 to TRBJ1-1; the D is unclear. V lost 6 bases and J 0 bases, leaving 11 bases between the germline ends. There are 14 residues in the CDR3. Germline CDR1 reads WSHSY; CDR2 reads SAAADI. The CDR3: CASSPGLVNTEAFF. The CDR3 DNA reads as TGCGCCAGCAGCCCTGGACTGGTGAACACTGAAGCTTTCTTT.

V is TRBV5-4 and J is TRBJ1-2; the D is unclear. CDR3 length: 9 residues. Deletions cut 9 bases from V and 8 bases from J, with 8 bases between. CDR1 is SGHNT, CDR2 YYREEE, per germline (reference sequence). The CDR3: CAMGGGYTF. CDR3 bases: TGTGCCATGGGCGGGGGCTACACCTTC.

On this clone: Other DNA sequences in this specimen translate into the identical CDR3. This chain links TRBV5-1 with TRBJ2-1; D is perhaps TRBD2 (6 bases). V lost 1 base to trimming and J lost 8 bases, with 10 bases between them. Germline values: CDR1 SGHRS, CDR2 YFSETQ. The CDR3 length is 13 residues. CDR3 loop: CASSLQGGDEQFF. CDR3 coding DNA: TGCGCCAGCAGCTTGCAGGGAGGAGATGAGCAGTTCTTC.

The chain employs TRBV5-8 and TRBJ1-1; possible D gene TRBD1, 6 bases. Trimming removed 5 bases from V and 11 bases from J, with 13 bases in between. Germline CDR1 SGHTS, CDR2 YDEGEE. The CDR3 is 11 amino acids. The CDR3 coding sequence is TGTGCCAGCAGTAGGGGGTGGAGGGCTTTCTTT. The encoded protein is CASSRGWRAFF.

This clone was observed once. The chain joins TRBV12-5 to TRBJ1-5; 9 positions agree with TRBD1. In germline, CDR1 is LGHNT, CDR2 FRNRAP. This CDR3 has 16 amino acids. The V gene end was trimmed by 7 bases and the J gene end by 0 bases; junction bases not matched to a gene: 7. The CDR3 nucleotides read TGTGCTAGTGACCAGGGACAGGGTTATAGCAATCAGCCCCAGCATTTT. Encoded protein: CASDQGQGYSNQPQHF.

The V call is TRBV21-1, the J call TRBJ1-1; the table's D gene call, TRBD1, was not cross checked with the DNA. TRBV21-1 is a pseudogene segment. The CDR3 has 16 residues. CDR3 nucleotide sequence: TGTGCCAGCGGGCAGGGGGCAGGGAGTATAGGCACTGAAGCTTTCTTT. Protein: CASGQGAGSIGTEAFF.

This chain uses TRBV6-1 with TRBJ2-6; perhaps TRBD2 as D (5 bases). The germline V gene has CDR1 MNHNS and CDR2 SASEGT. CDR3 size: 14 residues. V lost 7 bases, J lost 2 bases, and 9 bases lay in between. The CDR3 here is CASIEGTGANVLTF. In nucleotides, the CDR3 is TGTGCCAGCATCGAGGGAACTGGGGCCAACGTCCTGACTTTC.

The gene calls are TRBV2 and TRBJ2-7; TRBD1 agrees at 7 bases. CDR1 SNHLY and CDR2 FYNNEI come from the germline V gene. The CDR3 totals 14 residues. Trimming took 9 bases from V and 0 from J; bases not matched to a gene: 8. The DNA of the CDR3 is TGTGCCAGTTTGGGACAGTTCTCCTCCTACGAGCAGTACTTC. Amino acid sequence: CASLGQFSSYEQYF. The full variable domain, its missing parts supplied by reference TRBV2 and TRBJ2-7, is EPEVTQTPSHQVTQMGQEVILRCVPISNHLYFYWYRQILGQKVEFLVSFYNNEISEKSEIFDDQFSVERPDGSNFTLKIRSTKLEDSAMYFCASLGQFSSYEQYFGPGTRLTVT.

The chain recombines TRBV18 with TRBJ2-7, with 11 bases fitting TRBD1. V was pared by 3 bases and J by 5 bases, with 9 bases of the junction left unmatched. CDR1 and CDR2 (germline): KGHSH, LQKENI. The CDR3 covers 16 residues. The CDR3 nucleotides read TGTGCCAGCTCACCTACAGGGACAGGGGGTTCCCACGAGCAGTACTTC. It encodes CASSPTGTGGSHEQYF.

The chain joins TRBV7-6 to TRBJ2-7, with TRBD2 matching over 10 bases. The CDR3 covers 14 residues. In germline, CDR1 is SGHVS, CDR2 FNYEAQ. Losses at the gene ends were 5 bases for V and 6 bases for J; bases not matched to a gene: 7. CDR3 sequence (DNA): TGTGCCAGCAGCACAAGGACTAGCGGCCCCGAGCAGTACTTC. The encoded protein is CASSTRTSGPEQYF. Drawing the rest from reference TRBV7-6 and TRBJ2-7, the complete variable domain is GAGVSQSPRYKVTKRGQDVALRCDPISGHVSLYWYRQALGQGPEFLTYFNYEAQQDKSGLPNDRFSAERPEGSISTLTIQRTEQRDSAMYRCASSTRTSGPEQYFGPGTRLTVT.

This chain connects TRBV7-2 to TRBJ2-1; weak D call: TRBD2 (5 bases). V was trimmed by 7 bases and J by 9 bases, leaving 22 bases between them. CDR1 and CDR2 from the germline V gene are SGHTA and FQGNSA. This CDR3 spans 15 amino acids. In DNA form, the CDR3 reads TGTGCCAGCACCAGACGGGAAGCCCGACGTGGTGAGCAGTTCTTC. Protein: CASTRREARRGEQFF.

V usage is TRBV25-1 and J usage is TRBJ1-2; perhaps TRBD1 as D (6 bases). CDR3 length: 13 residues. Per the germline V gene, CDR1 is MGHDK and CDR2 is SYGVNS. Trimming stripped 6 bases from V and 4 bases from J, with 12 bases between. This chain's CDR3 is CASSHGQTYGYTF. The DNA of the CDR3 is TGTGCCAGCAGCCATGGACAGACCTATGGCTACACCTTC.

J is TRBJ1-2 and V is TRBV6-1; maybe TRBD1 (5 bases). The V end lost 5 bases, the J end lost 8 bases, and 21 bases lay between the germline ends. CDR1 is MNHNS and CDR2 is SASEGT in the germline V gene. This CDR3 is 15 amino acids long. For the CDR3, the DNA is TGTGCCAGCAGTTCCGGACAAGGGATTCAGGGAGGCTACACCTTC. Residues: CASSSGQGIQGGYTF.

CDR3 in DNA: TGTGCCAGTAGTATGCCGGGACTAGGGGTAGATACGCAGTATTTT. Translating gives CASSMPGLGVDTQYF. The chain couples TRBV19 to TRBJ2-3, with TRBD2 matching 8 bases. CDR1 is LNHDA and CDR2 is SQIVND in the germline V gene (reference sequence). J was trimmed by 5 bases and V by 3 bases; bases with no gene match: 7. The CDR3 totals 15 residues.

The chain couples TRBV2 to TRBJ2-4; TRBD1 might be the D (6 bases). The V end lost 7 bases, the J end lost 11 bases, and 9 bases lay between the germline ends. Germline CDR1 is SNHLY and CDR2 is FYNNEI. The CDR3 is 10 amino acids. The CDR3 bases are TGTGCCAGCAAGGGGGTCGTTCAGTACTTC. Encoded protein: CASKGVVQYF.

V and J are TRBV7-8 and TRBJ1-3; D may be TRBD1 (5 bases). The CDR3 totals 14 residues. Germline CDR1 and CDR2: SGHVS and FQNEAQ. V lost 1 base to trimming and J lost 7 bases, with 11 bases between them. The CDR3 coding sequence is TGTGCCAGCAGCTTAGTGGGGCTGGGGAACACCATATATTTT. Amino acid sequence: CASSLVGLGNTIYF.

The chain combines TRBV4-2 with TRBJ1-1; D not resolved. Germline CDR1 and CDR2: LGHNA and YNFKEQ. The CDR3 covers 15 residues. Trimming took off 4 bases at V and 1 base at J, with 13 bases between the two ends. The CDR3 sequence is CASSPPGPGNTEAFF. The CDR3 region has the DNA TGTGCCAGCAGCCCCCCGGGTCCGGGGAACACTGAAGCTTTCTTT.

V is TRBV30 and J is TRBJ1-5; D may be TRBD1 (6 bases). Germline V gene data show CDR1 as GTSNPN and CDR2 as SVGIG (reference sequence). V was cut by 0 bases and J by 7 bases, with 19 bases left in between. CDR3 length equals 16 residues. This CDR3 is CAWSVLGWNREQPQHF. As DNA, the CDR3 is TGTGCCTGGAGTGTACTGGGGTGGAACAGGGAACAGCCCCAGCATTTT.

This CDR3 reads CASSLAQIYGYTF. DNA of the CDR3: TGTGCCAGCAGCTTAGCACAGATCTATGGCTACACCTTC. The chain combines TRBV7-9 with TRBJ1-2; D remains ambiguous. The CDR3 totals 13 residues. CDR1 is SEHNR, CDR2 FQNEAQ, per germline (reference sequence). V was shortened by 0 bases and J by 4 bases, with 6 bases between the two germline ends.

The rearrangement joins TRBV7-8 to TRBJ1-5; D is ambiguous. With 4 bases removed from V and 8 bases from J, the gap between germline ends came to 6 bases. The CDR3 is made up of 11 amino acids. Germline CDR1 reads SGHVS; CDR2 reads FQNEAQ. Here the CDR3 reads CASSSGEPQHF. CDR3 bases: TGTGCCAGCAGCTCCGGGGAGCCCCAGCATTTT.

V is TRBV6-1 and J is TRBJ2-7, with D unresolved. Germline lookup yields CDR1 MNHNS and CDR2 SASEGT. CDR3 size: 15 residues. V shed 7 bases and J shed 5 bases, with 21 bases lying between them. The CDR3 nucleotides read TGTGCCAGCACTCGAGAACCTCGAGGCGACCACGAGCAGTACTTC. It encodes CASTREPRGDHEQYF.

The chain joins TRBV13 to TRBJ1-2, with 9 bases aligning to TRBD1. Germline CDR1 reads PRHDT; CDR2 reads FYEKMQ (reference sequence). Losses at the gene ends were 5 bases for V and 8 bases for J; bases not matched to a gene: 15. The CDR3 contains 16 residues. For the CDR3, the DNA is TGTGCCAGCAGCGTACAATGGGACAGGGAAATAGAAGGCTACACCTTC. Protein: CASSVQWDREIEGYTF.

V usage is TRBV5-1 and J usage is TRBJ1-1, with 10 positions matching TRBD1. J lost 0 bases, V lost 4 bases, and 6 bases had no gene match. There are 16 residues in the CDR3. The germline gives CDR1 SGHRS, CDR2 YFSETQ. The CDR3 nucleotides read TGCGCCAGCAGCACCGGACAGGGGGGAATGAACACTGAAGCTTTCTTT. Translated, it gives CASSTGQGGMNTEAFF. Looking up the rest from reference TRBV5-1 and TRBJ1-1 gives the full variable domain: KAGVTQTPRYLIKTRGQQVTLSCSPISGHRSVSWYQQTPGQGLQFLFEYFSETQRNKGNFPGRFSGRQFSNSRSEMNVSTLELGDSALYLCASSTGQGGMNTEAFFGQGTRLTVV.

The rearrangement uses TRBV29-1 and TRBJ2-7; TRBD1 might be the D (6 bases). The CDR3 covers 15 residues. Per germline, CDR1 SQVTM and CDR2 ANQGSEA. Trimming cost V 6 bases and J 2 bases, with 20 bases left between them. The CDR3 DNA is TGCAGCGTGAGGGGCGGCAGGGGTACCCCCTACGAGCAGTACTTC. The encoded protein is CSVRGGRGTPYEQYF.

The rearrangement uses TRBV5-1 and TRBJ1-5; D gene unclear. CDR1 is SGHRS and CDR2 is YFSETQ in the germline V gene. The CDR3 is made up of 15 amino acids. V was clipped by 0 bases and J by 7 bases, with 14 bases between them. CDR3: CASSLDGGVRQPQHF. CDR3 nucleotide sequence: TGCGCCAGCAGCTTGGATGGCGGGGTACGACAGCCCCAGCATTTT.

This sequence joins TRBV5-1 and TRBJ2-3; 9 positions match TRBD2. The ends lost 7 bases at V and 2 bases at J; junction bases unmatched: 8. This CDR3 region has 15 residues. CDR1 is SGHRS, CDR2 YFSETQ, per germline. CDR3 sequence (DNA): TGCGCCAGCGGCCAGACTAGCGGCGACACAGATACGCAGTATTTT. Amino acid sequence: CASGQTSGDTDTQYF.

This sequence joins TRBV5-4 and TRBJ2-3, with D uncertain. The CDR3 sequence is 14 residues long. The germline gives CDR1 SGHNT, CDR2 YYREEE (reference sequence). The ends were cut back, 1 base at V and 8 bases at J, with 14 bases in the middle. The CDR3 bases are TGTGCCAGCAGCTTGAACGTTTCCCCCGGTACGCAGTATTTT. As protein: CASSLNVSPGTQYF. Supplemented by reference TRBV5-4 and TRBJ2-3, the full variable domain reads ETGVTQSPTHLIKTRGQQVTLRCSSQSGHNTVSWYQQALGQGPQFIFQYYREEENGRGNFPPRFSGLQFPNYSSELNVNALELDDSALYLCASSLNVSPGTQYFGPGTRLTVL.

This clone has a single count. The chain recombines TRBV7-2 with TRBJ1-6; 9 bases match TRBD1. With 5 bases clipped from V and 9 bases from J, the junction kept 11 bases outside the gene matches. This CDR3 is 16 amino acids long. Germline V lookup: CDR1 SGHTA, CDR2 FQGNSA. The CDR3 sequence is CASSPPGGTGTSPLHF. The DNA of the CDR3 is TGTGCCAGCAGCCCCCCCGGGGGGACAGGGACTTCACCCCTCCACTTT.

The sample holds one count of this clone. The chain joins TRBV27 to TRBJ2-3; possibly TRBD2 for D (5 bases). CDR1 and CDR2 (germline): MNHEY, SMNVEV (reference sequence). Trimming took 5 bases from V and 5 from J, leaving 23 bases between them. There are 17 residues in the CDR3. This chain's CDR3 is CASSQTIAPFSGDTQYF. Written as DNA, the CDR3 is TGTGCCAGCAGTCAGACTATCGCTCCCTTTTCTGGAGATACGCAGTATTTT.